This T cell receptor beta chain was observed in a study of T cell responses to AZD1222 COVID-19 vaccine (dated by TCRdb to the early 2020s). For context, the study as a whole: TCR sequencing was performed for 230 to 250 trial participants, of whom about 200 were given two doses of AZD1222 and around 25 were given two doses of MenACWY control vaccine. Enrollment into the trials was organized by age into subgroups of 18-55, 56-69 and 70-plus years, and those subgroups contained roughly 150, 30 and 60 TCR-sequenced participants, respectively.

Trimming takes 1 base from V and 0 bases from J, and the germline ends sit 16 bases apart. For CDR1 and CDR2, the germline V gene lists SGHVS and FQNEAQ. The CDR3 covers 18 residues, taking in both the cysteine and the phenylalanine. The read is trimmed to its CDR3 DNA, 54 bases read in frame from base 1. This clone appeared once. Its antigen is unknown. It has no much larger one-base neighbor in the sample; base qualities were not kept. The study at large found these results: A significant rise in spike-specific TCR breadth and depth was observed after two AZD1222 doses relative to day 0 and relative to MenACWY recipients. Most participants were white British and females outnumbered males, and the authors suggested that clonal diversity may have been underestimated. Nearly half of unique spike-specific TCRs reportedly recognized epitopes outside regions mutated in the B.1.351 and B.1.1.7 variants. Vaccine-associated CD4 TCRs spanned the whole spike protein, with dominant responses in regions 160-218 and 743-854. The 56-69-year group was small, and its depth increase did not reach significance, likely because of low power. Because no day 14 peak-response samples were available, the repertoires could be characterized only after the peak T cell response. Conclusions about previously exposed vaccinees were limited because only six AZD1222 recipients were SARS-CoV-2 seropositive at baseline.

The time point label for this specimen denotes: baseline before first vaccination. The meaning of the sample's treatment or condition label: meningococcal conjugate vaccine given as trial control. Vaccinee samples were obtained from the UK trials COV001 and COV002, which included a single-blind randomized controlled phase 2/3 trial of AZD1222 (ChAdOx1 nCoV-19) in healthy adults. For TCRbeta chain sequencing, PBMC samples were collected from trial participants at day 0 and at day 28 after the second dose. The CDR3 regions of human TCRbeta chains were analyzed by immunosequencing. For the original study's pipeline: Repertoire TCRs were checked for matches against a reference library of SARS-CoV-2-specific TCRs that had been generated using the MIRA antigen-specificity platform. Breadth was defined as the fraction of unique TCRs that were SARS-CoV-2-associated, and depth was defined as the fraction of total T cells that were SARS-CoV-2-associated. Using the MIRA data, every spike-specific TCR was mapped to the spike region that the TCR reacted to and assigned to either a CD4 or a CD8 class. Log10-transformed breadth and depth values were compared by one-way ANOVA with Sidak's multiple comparisons tests. Not all clones reach the TCRdb copy of this immuneACCESS table, which keeps in-frame sequences only. Checked studies attribute under half of the gap to unresolved V genes and leave the rest unexplained. Clonal size and the V and J genes are those of that table, whereas D and trimming came from the DNA. For this sample there are more than 150,000 clones; 87% appear just once. Clones ranked in the top ten supply about 2.5% of the sample.

The chain is made from TRBV7-8 and TRBJ2-1; the D segment is perhaps TRBD1 or TRBD2, each sharing 7 matched bases. This clonotype was obtained from an adult in good health. The source was peripheral blood, collected on day 0 of MenACWY control vaccination. The DNA sequence is given as TGTGCCAGCAGCTTAGAGAGCGGGACAGTGAGCTCCTACAATGAGCAGTTCTTC. Its protein is CASSLESGTVSSYNEQFF.